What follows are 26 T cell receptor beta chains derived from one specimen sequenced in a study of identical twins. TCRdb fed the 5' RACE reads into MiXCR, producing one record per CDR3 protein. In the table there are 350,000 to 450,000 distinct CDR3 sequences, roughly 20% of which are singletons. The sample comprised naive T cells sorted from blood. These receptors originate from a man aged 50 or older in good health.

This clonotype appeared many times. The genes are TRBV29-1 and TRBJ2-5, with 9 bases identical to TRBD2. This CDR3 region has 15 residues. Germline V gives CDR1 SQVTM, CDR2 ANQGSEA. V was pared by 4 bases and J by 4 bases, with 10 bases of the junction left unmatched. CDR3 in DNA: TGCAGCGTTGCTGCTAGCGGGGATCGCGGAGAGACCCAGTACTTC. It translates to CSVAASGDRGETQYF.

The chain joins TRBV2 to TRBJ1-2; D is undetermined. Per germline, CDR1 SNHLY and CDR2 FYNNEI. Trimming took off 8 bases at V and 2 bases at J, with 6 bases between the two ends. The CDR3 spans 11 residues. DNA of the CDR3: TGTGCCAGCTACGTGAACTATGGCTACACCTTC. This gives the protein CASYVNYGYTF.

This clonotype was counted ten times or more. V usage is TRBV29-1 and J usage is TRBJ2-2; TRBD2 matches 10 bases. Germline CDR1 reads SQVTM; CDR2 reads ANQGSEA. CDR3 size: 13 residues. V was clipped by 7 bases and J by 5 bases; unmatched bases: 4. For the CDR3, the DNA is TGCAGCGCCTCTAGCGGGAGTACCGGGGAGCTGTTTTTT. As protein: CSASSGSTGELFF.

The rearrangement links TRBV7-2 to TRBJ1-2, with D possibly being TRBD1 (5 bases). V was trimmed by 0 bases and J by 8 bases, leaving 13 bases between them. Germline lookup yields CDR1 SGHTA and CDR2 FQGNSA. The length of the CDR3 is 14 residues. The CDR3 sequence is CASSLAGEGEGYTF. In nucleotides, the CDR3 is TGTGCCAGCAGCTTAGCCGGGGAAGGGGAGGGCTACACCTTC. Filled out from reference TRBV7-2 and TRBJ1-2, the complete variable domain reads GAGVSQSPSNKVTEKGKDVELRCDPISGHTALYWYRQSLGQGLEFLIYFQGNSAPDKSGLPSDRFSAERTGGSVSTLTIQRTQQEDSAVYLCASSLAGEGEGYTFGSGTRLTVV.

CDR3 loop: CASSGWGGSDTGELFF. The CDR3, as DNA: TGTGCCAGCAGTGGATGGGGGGGCTCGGACACCGGGGAGCTGTTTTTT. The chain links TRBV25-1 to TRBJ2-2, with D possibly being TRBD2 (7 bases). The germline V gene encodes CDR1 MGHDK and CDR2 SYGVNS. This CDR3 is 16 amino acids long. V was clipped by 4 bases and J by 3 bases, with 15 bases between them.

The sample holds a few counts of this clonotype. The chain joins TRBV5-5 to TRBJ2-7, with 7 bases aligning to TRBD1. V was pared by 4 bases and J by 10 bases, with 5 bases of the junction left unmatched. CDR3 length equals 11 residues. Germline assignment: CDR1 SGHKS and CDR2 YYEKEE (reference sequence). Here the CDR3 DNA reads TGTGCCAGCAGCGTCGGGACAGCACAGTACTTC. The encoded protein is CASSVGTAQYF.

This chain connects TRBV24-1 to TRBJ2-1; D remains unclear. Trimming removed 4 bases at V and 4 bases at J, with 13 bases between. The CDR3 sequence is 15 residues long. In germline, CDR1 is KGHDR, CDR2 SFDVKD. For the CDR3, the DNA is TGTGCCACCAGTGAAGTGAATCGCCCGTACAATGAGCAGTTCTTC. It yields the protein CATSEVNRPYNEQFF.

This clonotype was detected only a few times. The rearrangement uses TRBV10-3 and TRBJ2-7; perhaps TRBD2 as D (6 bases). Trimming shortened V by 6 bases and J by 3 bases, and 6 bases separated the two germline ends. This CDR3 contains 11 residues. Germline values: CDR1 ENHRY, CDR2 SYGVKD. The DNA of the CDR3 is TGTGCCATCAGGGACTACTACGAGCAGTACTTC. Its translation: CAIRDYYEQYF.

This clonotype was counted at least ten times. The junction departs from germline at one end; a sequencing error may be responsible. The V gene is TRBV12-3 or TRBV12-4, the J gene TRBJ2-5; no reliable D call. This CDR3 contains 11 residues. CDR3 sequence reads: CASSLEETQYF. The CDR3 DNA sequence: TGTGCCAGCAGCTTAGAAGAGACCCAGTACTTC.

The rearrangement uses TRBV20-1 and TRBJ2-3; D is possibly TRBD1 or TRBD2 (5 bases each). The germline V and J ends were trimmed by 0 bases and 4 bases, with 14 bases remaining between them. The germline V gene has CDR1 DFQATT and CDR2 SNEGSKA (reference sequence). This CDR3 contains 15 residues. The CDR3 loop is CSARERKGRADTQYF. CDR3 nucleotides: TGCAGTGCTAGAGAACGTAAGGGGCGGGCAGATACGCAGTATTTT.

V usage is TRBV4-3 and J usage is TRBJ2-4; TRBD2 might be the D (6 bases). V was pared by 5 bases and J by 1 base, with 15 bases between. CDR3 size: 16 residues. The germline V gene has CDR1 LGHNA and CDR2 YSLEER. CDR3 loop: CASSERWRAAKNIQYF. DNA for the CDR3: TGCGCCAGCAGCGAAAGATGGAGGGCGGCCAAAAACATTCAGTACTTC.

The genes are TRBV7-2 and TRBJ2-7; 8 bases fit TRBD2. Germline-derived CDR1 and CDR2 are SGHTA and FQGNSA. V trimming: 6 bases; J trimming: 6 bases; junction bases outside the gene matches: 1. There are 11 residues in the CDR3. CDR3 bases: TGTGCCAGCAGGGGACTAGTCGAGCAGTACTTC. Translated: CASRGLVEQYF.

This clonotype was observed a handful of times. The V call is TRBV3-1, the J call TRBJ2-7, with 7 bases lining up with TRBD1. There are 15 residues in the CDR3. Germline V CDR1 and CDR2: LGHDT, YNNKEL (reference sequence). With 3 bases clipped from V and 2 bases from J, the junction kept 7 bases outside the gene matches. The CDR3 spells CASSHTGADAYEQYF. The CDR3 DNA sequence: TGTGCCAGCAGCCACACAGGGGCAGATGCCTACGAGCAGTACTTC.

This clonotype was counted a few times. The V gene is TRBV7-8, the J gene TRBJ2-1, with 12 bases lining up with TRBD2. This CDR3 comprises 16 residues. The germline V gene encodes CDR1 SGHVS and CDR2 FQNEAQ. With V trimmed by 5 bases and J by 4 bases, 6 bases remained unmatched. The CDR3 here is CASSNPGTSGYNEQFF. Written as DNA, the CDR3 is TGTGCCAGCAGCAATCCCGGGACTAGCGGGTACAATGAGCAGTTCTTC.

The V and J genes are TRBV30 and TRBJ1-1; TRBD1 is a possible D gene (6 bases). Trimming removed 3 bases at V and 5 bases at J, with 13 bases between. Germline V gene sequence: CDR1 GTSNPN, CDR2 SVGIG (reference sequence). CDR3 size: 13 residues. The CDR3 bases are TGTGCCTGGAGGCCACAGGGAAGGACTGAAGCTTTCTTT. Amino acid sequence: CAWRPQGRTEAFF.

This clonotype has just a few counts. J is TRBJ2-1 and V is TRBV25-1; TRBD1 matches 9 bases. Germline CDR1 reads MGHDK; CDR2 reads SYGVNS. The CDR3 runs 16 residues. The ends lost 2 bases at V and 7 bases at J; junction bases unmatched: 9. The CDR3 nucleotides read TGTGCCAGCAGTGAAATCGGAAGGACAGGGGCAAATGAGCAGTTCTTC. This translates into CASSEIGRTGANEQFF. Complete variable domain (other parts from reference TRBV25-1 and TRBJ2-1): EADIYQTPRYLVIGTGKKITLECSQTMGHDKMYWYQQDPGMELHLIHYSYGVNSTEKGDLSSESTVSRIRTEHFPLTLESARPSHTSQYLCASSEIGRTGANEQFFGPGTRLTVL.

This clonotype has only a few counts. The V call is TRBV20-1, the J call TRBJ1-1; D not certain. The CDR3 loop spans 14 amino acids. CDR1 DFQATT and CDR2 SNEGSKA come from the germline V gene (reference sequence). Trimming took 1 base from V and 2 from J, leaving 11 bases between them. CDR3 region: CSARVGLQNTEAFF. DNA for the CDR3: TGCAGTGCTAGAGTTGGATTACAAAACACTGAAGCTTTCTTT.

The CDR3 nucleotides are TGTGCCAGCAGCGTCACTAGCGGGAGGGCCATGGGAGTAAATGAGCAGTTCTTC. It codes for CASSVTSGRAMGVNEQFF. V is TRBV7-8 and J is TRBJ2-1, with TRBD2 identical over 13 bases. The germline V gene has CDR1 SGHVS and CDR2 FQNEAQ. V lost 5 bases to trimming and J lost 7 bases; unmatched junction nucleotides: 14. This CDR3 comprises 18 residues.

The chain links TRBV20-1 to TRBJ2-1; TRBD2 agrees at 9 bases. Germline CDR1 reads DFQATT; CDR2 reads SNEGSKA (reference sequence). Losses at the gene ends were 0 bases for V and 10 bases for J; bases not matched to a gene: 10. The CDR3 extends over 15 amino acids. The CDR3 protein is CSARDAGGPVQEQFF. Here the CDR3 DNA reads TGCAGTGCTAGAGATGCGGGAGGGCCGGTGCAAGAGCAGTTCTTC.

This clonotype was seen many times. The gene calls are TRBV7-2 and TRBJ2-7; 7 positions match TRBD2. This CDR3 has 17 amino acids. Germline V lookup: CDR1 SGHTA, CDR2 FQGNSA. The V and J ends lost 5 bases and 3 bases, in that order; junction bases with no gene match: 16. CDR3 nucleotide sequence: TGTGCCAGCAGCGAAGAACTGGGAGCGGGAATATTCTACGAGCAGTACTTC. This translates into CASSEELGAGIFYEQYF. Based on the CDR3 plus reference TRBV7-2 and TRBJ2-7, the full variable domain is GAGVSQSPSNKVTEKGKDVELRCDPISGHTALYWYRQSLGQGLEFLIYFQGNSAPDKSGLPSDRFSAERTGGSVSTLTIQRTQQEDSAVYLCASSEELGAGIFYEQYFGPGTRLTVT.

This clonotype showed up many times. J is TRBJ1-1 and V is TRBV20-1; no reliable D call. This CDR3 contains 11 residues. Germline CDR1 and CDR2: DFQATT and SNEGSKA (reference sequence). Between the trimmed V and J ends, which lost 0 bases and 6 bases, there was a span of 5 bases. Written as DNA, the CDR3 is TGCAGTGCTAGAGATCACCCTGAAGCTTTCTTT. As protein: CSARDHPEAFF.

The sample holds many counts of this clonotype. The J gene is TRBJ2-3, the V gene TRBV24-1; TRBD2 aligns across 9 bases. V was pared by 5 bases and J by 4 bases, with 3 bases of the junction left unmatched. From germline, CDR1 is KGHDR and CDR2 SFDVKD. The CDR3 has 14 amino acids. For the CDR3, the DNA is TGTGCCACCAGTGCCGGCGGGAGGGCAGATACGCAGTATTTT. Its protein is CATSAGGRADTQYF.

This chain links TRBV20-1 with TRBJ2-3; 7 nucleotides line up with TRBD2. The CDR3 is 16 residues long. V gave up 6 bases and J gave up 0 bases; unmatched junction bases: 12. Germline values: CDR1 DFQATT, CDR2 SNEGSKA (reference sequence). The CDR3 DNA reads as TGCAGTGCCCCGAGGGGTCCTAGCGGCAGCACAGATACGCAGTATTTT. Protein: CSAPRGPSGSTDTQYF.

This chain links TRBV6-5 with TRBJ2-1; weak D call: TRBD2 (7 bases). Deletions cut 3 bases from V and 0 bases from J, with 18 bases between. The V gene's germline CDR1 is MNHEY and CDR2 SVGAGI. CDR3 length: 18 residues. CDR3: CASSYLTGGSSSYNEQFF. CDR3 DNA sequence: TGTGCCAGCAGTTATCTAACGGGGGGCTCTAGCTCCTACAATGAGCAGTTCTTC.

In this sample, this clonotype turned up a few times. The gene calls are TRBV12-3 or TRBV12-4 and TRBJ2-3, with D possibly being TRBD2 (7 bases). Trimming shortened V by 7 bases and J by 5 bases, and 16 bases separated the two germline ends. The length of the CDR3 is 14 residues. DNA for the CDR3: TGTGCCAGCACCGCCTGGGGGGGCGTAGATACGCAGTATTTT. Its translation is CASTAWGGVDTQYF.

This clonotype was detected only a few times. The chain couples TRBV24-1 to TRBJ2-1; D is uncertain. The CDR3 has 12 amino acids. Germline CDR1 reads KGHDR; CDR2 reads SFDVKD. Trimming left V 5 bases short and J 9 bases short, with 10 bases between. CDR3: CATSGLAIEQFF. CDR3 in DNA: TGTGCCACCAGTGGACTGGCGATTGAGCAGTTCTTC.